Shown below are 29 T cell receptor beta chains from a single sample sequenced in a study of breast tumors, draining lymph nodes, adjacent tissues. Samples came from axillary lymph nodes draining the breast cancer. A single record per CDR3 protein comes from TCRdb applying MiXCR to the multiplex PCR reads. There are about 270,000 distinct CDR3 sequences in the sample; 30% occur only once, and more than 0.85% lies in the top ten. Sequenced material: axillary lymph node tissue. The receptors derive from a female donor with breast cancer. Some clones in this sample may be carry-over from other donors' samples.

The CDR3 is CASSTSPGLAATNEKLFF. The CDR3 region has the DNA TGTGCCAGCAGCACCTCACCGGGACTAGCAGCAACTAATGAAAAACTGTTTTTT. The gene calls are TRBV13 and TRBJ1-4; a possible D gene is TRBD1 (5 bases). CDR1 PRHDT and CDR2 FYEKMQ come from the germline V gene (reference sequence). The CDR3 loop spans 18 amino acids. V was cut by 5 bases and J by 0 bases, with 19 bases left in between.

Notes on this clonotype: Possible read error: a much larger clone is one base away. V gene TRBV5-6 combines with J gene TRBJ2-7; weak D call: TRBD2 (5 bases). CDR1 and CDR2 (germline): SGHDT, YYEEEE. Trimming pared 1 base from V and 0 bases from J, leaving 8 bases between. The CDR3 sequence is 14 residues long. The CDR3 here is CASSLTRTSYEQYF. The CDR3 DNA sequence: TGTGCCAGCAGCTTGACTAGGACCTCCTACGAGCAGTACTTC.

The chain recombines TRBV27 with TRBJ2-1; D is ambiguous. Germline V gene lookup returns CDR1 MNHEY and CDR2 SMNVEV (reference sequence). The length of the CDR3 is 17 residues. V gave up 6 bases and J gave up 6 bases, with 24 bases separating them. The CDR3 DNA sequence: TGTGCCAGCAGCTCTATCCCTCTTGCGGCGAACCGCAATGAGCAGTTCTTC. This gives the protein CASSSIPLAANRNEQFF.

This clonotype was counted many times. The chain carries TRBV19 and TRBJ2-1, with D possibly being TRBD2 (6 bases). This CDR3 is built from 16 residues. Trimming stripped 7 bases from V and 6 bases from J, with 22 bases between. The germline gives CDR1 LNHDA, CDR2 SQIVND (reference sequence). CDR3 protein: CASTRVGGVYPNEQFF. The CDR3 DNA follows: TGTGCCAGTACCCGCGTCGGGGGAGTTTATCCCAATGAGCAGTTCTTC.

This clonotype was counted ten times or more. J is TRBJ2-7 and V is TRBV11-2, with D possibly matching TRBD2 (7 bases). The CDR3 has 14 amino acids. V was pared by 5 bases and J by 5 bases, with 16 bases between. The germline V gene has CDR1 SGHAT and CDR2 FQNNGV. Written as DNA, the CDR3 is TGTGCCAGCAGCGTCGTCACAGGGAGGGACGAGCAGTACTTC. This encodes CASSVVTGRDEQYF.

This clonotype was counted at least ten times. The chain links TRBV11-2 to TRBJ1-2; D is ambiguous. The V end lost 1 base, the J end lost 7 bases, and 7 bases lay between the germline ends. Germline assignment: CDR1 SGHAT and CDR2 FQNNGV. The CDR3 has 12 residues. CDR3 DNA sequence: TGTGCCAGCAGCTTAGTCGCGGGTGGCTACACCTTC. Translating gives CASSLVAGGYTF.

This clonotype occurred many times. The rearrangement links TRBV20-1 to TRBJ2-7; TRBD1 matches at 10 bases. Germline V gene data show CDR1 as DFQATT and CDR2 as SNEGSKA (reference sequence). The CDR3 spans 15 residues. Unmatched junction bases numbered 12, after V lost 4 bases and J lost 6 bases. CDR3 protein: CSATDRGPLGLEQYF. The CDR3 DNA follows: TGCAGTGCTACAGACAGGGGGCCCCTCGGCCTCGAGCAGTACTTC.

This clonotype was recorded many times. The CDR3 region has the DNA TGTGCCAGCAGCCAACTCCGGGGCGGAAAACTGTTTTTT. Protein product: CASSQLRGGKLFF. The chain combines TRBV14 with TRBJ1-4; the D gene is possibly TRBD1 (5 bases). The germline V gene encodes CDR1 SGHDN and CDR2 FVKESK. This CDR3 has 13 residues. Trimming removed 2 bases at V and 10 bases at J, with 11 bases between.

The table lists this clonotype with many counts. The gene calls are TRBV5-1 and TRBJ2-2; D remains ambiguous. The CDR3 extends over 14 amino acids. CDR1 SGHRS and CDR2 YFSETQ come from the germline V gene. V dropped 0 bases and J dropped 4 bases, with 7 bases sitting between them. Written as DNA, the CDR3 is TGCGCCAGCAGCTTGGGCACTTTCACCGGGGAGCTGTTTTTT. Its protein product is CASSLGTFTGELFF. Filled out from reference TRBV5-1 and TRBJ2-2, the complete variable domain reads KAGVTQTPRYLIKTRGQQVTLSCSPISGHRSVSWYQQTPGQGLQFLFEYFSETQRNKGNFPGRFSGRQFSNSRSEMNVSTLELGDSALYLCASSLGTFTGELFFGEGSRLTVL.

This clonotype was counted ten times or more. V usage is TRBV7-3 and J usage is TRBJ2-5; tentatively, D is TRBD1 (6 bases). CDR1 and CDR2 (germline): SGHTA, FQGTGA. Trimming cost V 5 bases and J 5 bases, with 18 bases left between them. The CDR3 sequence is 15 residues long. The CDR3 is CASSPFPQGRETQYF. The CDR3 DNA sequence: TGTGCCAGCAGCCCCTTTCCACAGGGAAGGGAGACCCAGTACTTC. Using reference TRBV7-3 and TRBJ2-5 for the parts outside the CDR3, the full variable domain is GAGVSQTPSNKVTEKGKYVELRCDPISGHTALYWYRQSLGQGPEFLIYFQGTGAADDSGLPNDRFFAVRPEGSVSTLKIQRTERGDSAVYLCASSPFPQGRETQYFGPGTRLLVL.

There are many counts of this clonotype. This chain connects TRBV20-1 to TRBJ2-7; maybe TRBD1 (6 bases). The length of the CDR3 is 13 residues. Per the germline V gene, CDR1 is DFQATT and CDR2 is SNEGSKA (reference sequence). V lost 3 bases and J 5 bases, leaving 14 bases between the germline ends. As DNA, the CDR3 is TGCAGTGCTAGGGGCAGGGGTCCCCACGAGCAGTACTTC. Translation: CSARGRGPHEQYF.

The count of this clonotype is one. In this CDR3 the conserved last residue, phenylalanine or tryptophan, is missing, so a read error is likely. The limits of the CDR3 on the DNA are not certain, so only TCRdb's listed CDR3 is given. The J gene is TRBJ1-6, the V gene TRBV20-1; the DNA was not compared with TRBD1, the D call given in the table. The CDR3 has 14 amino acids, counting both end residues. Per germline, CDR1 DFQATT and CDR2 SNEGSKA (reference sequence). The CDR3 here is CSARDRGGNSPLRS.

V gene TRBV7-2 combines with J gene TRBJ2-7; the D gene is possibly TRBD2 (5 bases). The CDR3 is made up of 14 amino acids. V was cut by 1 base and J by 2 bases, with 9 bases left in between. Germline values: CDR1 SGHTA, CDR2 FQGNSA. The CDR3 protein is CASSLGGRTYEQYF. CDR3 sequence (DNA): TGTGCCAGCAGCTTAGGAGGGCGTACCTACGAGCAGTACTTC.

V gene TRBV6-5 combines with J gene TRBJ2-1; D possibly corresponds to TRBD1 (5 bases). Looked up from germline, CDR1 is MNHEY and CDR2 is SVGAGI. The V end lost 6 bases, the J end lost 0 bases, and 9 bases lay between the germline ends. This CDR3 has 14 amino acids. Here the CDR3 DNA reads TGTGCCAGCAGAGACAGAAGCTCCTACAATGAGCAGTTCTTC. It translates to CASRDRSSYNEQFF.

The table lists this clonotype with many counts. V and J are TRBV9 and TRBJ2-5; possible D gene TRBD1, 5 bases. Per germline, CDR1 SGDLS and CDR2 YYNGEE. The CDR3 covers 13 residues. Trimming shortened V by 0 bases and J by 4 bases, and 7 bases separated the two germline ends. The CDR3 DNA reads TGTGCCAGCAGCGTAGCAGGGTTAGAGACCCAGTACTTC. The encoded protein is CASSVAGLETQYF. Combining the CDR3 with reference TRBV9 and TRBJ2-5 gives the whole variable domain DSGVTQTPKHLITATGQRVTLRCSPRSGDLSVYWYQQSLDQGLQFLIQYYNGEERAKGNILERFSAQQFPDLHSELNLSSLELGDSALYFCASSVAGLETQYFGPGTRLLVL.

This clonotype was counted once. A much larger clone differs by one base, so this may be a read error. The CDR3 here is CASSLDGGIAGTDTQHF. The CDR3 coding sequence is TGTGCCAGCAGCTTAGATGGCGGGATAGCGGGCACAGATACGCAGCATTTT. The chain links TRBV11-3 to TRBJ2-3, with D unresolved. Gene TRBJ1-5 matches the end of the DNA better, so the J call may be wrong. Germline V lookup: CDR1 SGHNT, CDR2 YENEEA. The length of the CDR3 is 17 residues.

The CDR3 DNA follows: TGCAGTGCTAGAGGGCTAGCGGGGGACCAAGAGACCCAGTACTTC. It encodes CSARGLAGDQETQYF. This chain uses TRBV20-1 with TRBJ2-5, with TRBD2 matching 10 bases. Germline V gene data show CDR1 as DFQATT and CDR2 as SNEGSKA (reference sequence). The CDR3 length is 15 residues. Trimming removed 1 base from V and 0 bases from J; junction bases left unmatched: 2.

CDR3 residues: CASSYGGSYEQYF. CDR3 coding DNA: TGTGCCAGCAGTTACGGGGGATCCTACGAGCAGTACTTC. The rearrangement links TRBV25-1 to TRBJ2-7; possibly TRBD2 for D (6 bases). Looked up from germline, CDR1 is MGHDK and CDR2 is SYGVNS. CDR3 length equals 13 residues. V lost 5 bases and J lost 1, with 9 bases in between.

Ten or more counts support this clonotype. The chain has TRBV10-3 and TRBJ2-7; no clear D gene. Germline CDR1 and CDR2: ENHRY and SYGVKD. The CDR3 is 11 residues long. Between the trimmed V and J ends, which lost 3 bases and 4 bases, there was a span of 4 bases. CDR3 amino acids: CAISDRYEQYF. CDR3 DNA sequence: TGTGCCATCAGTGATCGATACGAGCAGTACTTC.

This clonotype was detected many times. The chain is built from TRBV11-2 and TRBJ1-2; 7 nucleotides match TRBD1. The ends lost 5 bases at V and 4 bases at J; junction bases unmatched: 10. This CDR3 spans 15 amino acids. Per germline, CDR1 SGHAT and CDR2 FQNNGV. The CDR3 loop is CASSLNGQASYGYTF. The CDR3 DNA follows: TGTGCCAGCAGCCTCAATGGACAGGCAAGCTATGGCTACACCTTC.

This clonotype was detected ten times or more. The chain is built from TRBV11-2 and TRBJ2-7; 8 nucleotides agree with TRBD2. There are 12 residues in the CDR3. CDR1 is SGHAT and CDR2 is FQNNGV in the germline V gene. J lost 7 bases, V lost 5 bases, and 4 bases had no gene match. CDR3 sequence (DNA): TGTGCCAGCAGCGCGGGGGGCGGGGAGCAGTACTTC. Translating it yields CASSAGGGEQYF.

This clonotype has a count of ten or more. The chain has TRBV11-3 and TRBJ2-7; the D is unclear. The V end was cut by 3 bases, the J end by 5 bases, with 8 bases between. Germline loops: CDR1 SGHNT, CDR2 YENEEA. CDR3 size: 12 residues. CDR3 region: CASSFGEDEQYF. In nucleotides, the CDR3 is TGTGCCAGCAGCTTCGGCGAGGACGAGCAGTACTTC.

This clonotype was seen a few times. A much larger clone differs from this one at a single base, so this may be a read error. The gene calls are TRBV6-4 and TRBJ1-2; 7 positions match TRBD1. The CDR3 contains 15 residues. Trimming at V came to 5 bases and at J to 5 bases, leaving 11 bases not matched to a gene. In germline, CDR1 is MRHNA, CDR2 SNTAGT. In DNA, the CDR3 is TGTGCCAGCAGTCACGTAGGGACAGCGGAGTATGGCTACACCTTC. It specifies CASSHVGTAEYGYTF.

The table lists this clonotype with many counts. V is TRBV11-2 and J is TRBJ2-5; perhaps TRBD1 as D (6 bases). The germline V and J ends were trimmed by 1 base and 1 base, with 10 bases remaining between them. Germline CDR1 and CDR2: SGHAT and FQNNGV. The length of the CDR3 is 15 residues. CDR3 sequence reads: CASSLVGQPQETQYF. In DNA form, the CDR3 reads TGTGCCAGCAGCTTAGTCGGACAGCCCCAAGAGACCCAGTACTTC. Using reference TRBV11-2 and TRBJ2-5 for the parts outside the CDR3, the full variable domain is EAGVAQSPRYKIIEKRQSVAFWCNPISGHATLYWYQQILGQGPKLLIQFQNNGVVDDSQLPKDRFSAERLKGVDSTLKIQPAKLEDSAVYLCASSLVGQPQETQYFGPGTRLLVL.

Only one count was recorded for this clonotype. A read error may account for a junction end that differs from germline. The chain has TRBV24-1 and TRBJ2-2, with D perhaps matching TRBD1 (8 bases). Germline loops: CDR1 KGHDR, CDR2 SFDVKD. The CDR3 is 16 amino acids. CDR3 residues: CATSDLRQGAAGGLSF. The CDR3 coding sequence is TGTGCCACCAGTGATTTGAGGCAGGGGGCGGCCGGGGGGCTGTCTTTT.

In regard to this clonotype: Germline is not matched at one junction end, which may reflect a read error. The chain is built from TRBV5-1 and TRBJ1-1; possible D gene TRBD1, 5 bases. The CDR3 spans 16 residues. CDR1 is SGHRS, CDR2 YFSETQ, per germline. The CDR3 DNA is TGTGCCAGCAGTTCCCGGGGCCACGTACTGAACACTGAAGCTTTCTTT. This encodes CASSSRGHVLNTEAFF. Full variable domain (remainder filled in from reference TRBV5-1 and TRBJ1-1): KAGVTQTPRYLIKTRGQQVTLSCSPISGHRSVSWYQQTPGQGLQFLFEYFSETQRNKGNFPGRFSGRQFSNSRSEMNVSTLELGDSALYLCASSSRGHVLNTEAFFGQGTRLTVV.

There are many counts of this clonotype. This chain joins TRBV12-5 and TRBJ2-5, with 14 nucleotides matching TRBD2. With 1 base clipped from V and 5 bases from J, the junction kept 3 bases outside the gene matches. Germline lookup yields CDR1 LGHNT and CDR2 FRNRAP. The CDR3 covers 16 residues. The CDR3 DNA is TGTGCTAGTGGTTTGGGACTAGCGGGAGGGGTGGAGACCCAGTACTTC. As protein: CASGLGLAGGVETQYF.

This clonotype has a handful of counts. The CDR3 loop is CAWRRGDSEELFF. The CDR3 nucleotides read TGTGCCTGGAGAAGAGGTGACTCCGAGGAGCTGTTTTTT. J is TRBJ2-2 and V is TRBV30; D call uncertain. The V end was cut by 3 bases, the J end by 10 bases, with 15 bases between. This CDR3 has 13 amino acids. CDR1 and CDR2 from the germline V gene are GTSNPN and SVGIG (reference sequence).

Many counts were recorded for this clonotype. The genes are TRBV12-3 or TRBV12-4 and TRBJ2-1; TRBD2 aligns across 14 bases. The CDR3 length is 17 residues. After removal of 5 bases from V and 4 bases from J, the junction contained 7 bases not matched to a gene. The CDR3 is CASSGRLAGGKYNEQFF. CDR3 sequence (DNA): TGTGCCAGCAGTGGCCGACTAGCGGGAGGGAAATACAATGAGCAGTTCTTC.